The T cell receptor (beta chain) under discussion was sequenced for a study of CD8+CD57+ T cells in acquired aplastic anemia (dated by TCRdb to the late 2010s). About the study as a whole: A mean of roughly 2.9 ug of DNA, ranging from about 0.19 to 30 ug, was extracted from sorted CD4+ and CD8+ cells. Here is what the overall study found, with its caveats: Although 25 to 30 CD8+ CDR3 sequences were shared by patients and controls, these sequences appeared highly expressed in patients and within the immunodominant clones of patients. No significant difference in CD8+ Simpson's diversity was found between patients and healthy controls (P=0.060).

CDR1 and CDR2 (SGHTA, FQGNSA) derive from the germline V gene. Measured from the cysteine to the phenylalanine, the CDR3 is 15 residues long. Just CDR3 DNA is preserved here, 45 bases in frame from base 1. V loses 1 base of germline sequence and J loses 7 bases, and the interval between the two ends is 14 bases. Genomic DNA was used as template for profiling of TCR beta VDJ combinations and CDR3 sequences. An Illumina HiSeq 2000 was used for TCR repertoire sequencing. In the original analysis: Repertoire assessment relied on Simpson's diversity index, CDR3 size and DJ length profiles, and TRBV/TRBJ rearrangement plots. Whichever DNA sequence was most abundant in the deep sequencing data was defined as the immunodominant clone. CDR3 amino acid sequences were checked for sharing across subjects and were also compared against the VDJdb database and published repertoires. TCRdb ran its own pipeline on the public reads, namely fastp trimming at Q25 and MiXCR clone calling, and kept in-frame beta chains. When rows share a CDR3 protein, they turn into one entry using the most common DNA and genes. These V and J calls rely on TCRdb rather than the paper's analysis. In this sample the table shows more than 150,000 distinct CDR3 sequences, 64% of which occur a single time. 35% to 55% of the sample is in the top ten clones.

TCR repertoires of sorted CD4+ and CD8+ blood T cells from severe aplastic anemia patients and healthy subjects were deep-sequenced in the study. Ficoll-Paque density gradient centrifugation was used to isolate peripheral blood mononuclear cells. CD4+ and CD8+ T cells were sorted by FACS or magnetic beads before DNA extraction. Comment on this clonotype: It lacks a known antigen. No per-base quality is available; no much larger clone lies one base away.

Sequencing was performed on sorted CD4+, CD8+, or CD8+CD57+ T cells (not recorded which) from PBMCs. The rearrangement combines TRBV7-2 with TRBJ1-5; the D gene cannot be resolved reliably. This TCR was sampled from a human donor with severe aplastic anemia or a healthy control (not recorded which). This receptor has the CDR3 CASSLGSSGGQPQHF. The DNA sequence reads TGTGCCAGCAGCTTAGGATCCTCCGGCGGACAGCCCCAGCATTTT.